This T cell receptor (beta chain) was obtained from a study of OX40 agonist ivuxolimab in advanced cancers. Study summary: At doses from 0.01 to 10 mg/kg, patients were given intravenous ivuxolimab every 2 weeks. Whole-study findings and limits: Expansion of clones was among the lowest in partial responders at 0.1-3.0 mg/kg. Average numbers of expanded clones were greater in CD8+ T cells than in CD4+.

Enrollment shut out patients with autoimmune disease history or systemic immunosuppression. Produced via immunoSEQ multiplex PCR; TCRdb's table is partial and in-frame only. The sample includes 98,000 or so clones, 91% of them seen just once. On this clone itself: Its antigen is still unknown.

The input for sequencing was CD4+ or CD8+ T cells sorted from blood, taken in a trial of the OX40 agonist ivuxolimab. The receptor's source is an adult with an advanced solid tumor such as melanoma, head and neck, liver or kidney cancer.

CDR3 amino acids: CASSSQVYEQYF. CDR3 in DNA: TGTGCCAGCAGCTCACAGGTCTACGAGCAGTACTTC. The chain carries TRBV11-2 and TRBJ2-7; possible D gene TRBD1, 5 bases. The germline gives CDR1 SGHAT, CDR2 FQNNGV. The V end was cut by 4 bases, the J end by 3 bases, with 7 bases between. CDR3 length equals 12 residues.